The T cell receptor beta chain under discussion was sequenced for a study of blood T cells in healthy people across ages. The use of a sample-barcoded 5' primer and a J-beta primer mix characterized a second PCR of about 6 to 12 cycles. MiXCR, applied by TCRdb to the 5' RACE reads, yields one record per CDR3 protein. The data contain some 550,000 distinct CDR3 sequences, around half of them seen just once; the ten biggest clones take up roughly 25%. CDR3 length: 13 residues. Between the trimmed V and J ends, which lost 1 base and 8 bases, there was a span of 9 bases. Per germline, CDR1 MNHNS and CDR2 SASEGT.

The TCR was taken from a man at least 80 years old in good health. Sample: blood. The J gene is TRBJ2-1, the V gene TRBV6-1; D call uncertain. Here the CDR3 DNA reads TGTGCCAGCAGTGAAGGGTTTGGGGATGAGCAGTTCTTC. Translating it yields CASSEGFGDEQFF.